These 30 T cell receptor beta chains were all obtained from the same sample, sequenced in a study of control samples from healthy donors and cancer patients. The repertoire was sequenced with immunoSEQ multiplex PCR; TCRdb's copy has only in-frame clones and lacks some. Counted here are approximately 52,000 clones, 88% occurring once; the ten biggest clones make up about 3.5%. What was sequenced was blood. Receptors originate from a man aged 50 to 59 in good health.

This clone was observed once. The chain employs TRBV5-6 and TRBJ1-4; 12 bases align to TRBD1. The germline gives CDR1 SGHDT, CDR2 YYEEEE. CDR3 length: 16 amino acids. V dropped 5 bases and J dropped 2; count of bases not matched to a gene: 4. CDR3 protein: CASRSGQGATNEKLFF. CDR3 DNA sequence: TGTGCCAGCAGGTCGGGACAGGGGGCGACTAATGAAAAACTGTTTTTT.

This clone has just a few counts. This chain uses TRBV13 with TRBJ1-1; possible D gene TRBD1, 5 bases. The CDR3 runs to 14 residues. CDR1 and CDR2 from the germline V gene are PRHDT and FYEKMQ (reference sequence). Trimming took off 2 bases at V and 4 bases at J, with 11 bases between the two ends. The CDR3 DNA reads TGTGCCAGCAGCTTAAAGGGGCGACCCACTGAAGCTTTCTTT. Its protein is CASSLKGRPTEAFF.

The J gene is TRBJ2-7, the V gene TRBV21-1; the D call in the table, TRBD2, was not verified against the DNA. TRBV21-1 is described as a pseudogene. The CDR3 has 12 residues. CDR3 DNA sequence: TGTGCCAGCAGCAATCGACTCCACGAGCAGTACTTC. It specifies CASSNRLHEQYF.

The genes are TRBV5-8 and TRBJ2-7, with D uncertain. Germline V gives CDR1 SGHTS, CDR2 YDEGEE. Trimming took 0 bases from V and 6 from J, leaving 25 bases between them. This CDR3 has 18 amino acids. CDR3 DNA sequence: TGTGCCAGCAGCTTGGATCTACACCTAGGCACCTCAGAGTTCGAGCAGTACTTC. This codes for CASSLDLHLGTSEFEQYF.

The V gene is TRBV18, the J gene TRBJ2-2, with D unresolved. This CDR3 region has 15 residues. From germline, CDR1 is KGHSH and CDR2 LQKENI. V was clipped by 1 base and J by 1 base, with 7 bases between them. This chain's CDR3 is CASSPRLENTGELFF. In DNA form, the CDR3 reads TGTGCCAGCTCACCACGGTTAGAGAACACCGGGGAGCTGTTTTTT.

The table lists this clone with a few counts. The rearrangement joins TRBV28 to TRBJ1-5; 8 bases are a match to TRBD1. The V and J ends lost 6 bases and 4 bases, in that order; junction bases with no gene match: 2. Per germline, CDR1 MDHEN and CDR2 SYDVKM. CDR3 size: 13 residues. CDR3 sequence (DNA): TGTGCCAGCAGCTACAGGGGGAATCAGCCCCAGCATTTT. Its protein is CASSYRGNQPQHF.

The chain uses TRBV5-4 and TRBJ2-2, with 9 bases identical to TRBD1. Germline V CDR1 and CDR2: SGHNT, YYREEE (reference sequence). The CDR3 consists of 16 residues. The V gene end was trimmed by 3 bases and the J gene end by 4 bases; junction bases not matched to a gene: 7. The CDR3 sequence is CASSWGQGWATGELFF. DNA of the CDR3: TGTGCCAGCAGCTGGGGACAGGGATGGGCCACCGGGGAGCTGTTTTTT.

V and J are TRBV2 and TRBJ2-7, with 8 bases identical to TRBD1. This CDR3 region has 16 residues. The V and J ends lost 3 bases and 2 bases, in that order; junction bases with no gene match: 9. Germline values: CDR1 SNHLY, CDR2 FYNNEI. This chain's CDR3 is CASSDTLRDRPYEQYF. DNA of the CDR3: TGTGCCAGCAGTGATACTCTCCGGGACAGGCCCTACGAGCAGTACTTC.

The rearrangement uses TRBV5-1 and TRBJ1-4, with D possibly being TRBD1 (5 bases). The CDR3 is 15 amino acids. In germline, CDR1 is SGHRS, CDR2 YFSETQ. Trimming cost V 4 bases and J 2 bases, with 12 bases left between them. Written as DNA, the CDR3 is TGCGCCAGCAGCCCCCTGTGGGGGACTAATGAAAAACTGTTTTTT. Translated: CASSPLWGTNEKLFF.

This clone was detected only a few times. The chain carries TRBV5-1 and TRBJ2-2, with D perhaps TRBD1 (5 bases). Trimming removed 1 base at V and 4 bases at J, with 8 bases between. Per the germline V gene, CDR1 is SGHRS and CDR2 is YFSETQ. This CDR3 region has 14 residues. The CDR3 bases are TGCGCCAGCAGCTTGCAGGGCGGCACCGGGGAGCTGTTTTTT. This translates into CASSLQGGTGELFF.

The chain couples TRBV5-4 to TRBJ2-7; no reliable D call. This CDR3 is built from 11 residues. Trimming took off 0 bases at V and 6 bases at J, with 4 bases between the two ends. Per germline, CDR1 SGHNT and CDR2 YYREEE (reference sequence). CDR3 in amino acids: CASSLGFEQYF. The CDR3, as DNA: TGTGCCAGCAGCTTGGGGTTCGAGCAGTACTTC.

The sample holds one count of this clone. The V and J genes are TRBV10-2 and TRBJ2-1; 9 bases are a match to TRBD1. The length of the CDR3 is 17 residues. The V gene's germline CDR1 is WSHSY and CDR2 SAAADI. V lost 5 bases, J lost 4 bases, and 12 bases stayed unmatched. CDR3 sequence (DNA): TGCGCCAGCAGTCCTCTTTCCGGGACAGGGCCTTACAATGAGCAGTTCTTC. Translating it yields CASSPLSGTGPYNEQFF.

The chain is built from TRBV19 and TRBJ2-4; 10 nucleotides align to TRBD2. Losses at the gene ends were 3 bases for V and 6 bases for J; bases not matched to a gene: 8. The CDR3 runs 16 residues. The V gene's germline CDR1 is LNHDA and CDR2 SQIVND (reference sequence). The CDR3 bases are TGTGCCAGTAGTATTCAGCCAGCGGGAGGGAGAAACATTCAGTACTTC. Protein product: CASSIQPAGGRNIQYF.

The chain links TRBV19 to TRBJ1-2; TRBD1 aligns across 7 bases. The CDR3 totals 15 residues. The V and J ends lost 4 bases and 3 bases, in that order; junction bases with no gene match: 8. The germline V gene has CDR1 LNHDA and CDR2 SQIVND (reference sequence). CDR3 residues: CASSTGTASYYGYTF. The CDR3 DNA reads TGTGCCAGTAGTACCGGGACAGCCTCATACTATGGCTACACCTTC.

The CDR3 is CASSWGDTNNEQFF. In nucleotides, the CDR3 is TGTGCCAGCAGTTGGGGGGACACAAACAATGAGCAGTTCTTC. V and J are TRBV28 and TRBJ2-1; D tentatively reads TRBD1 or TRBD2 (6 bases each). The CDR3 runs 14 residues. V was trimmed by 4 bases and J by 5 bases, leaving 12 bases between them. Per the germline V gene, CDR1 is MDHEN and CDR2 is SYDVKM. The variable domain in full, with the rest retrieved from reference TRBV28 and TRBJ2-1, is DVKVTQSSRYLVKRTGEKVFLECVQDMDHENMFWYRQDPGLGLRLIYFSYDVKMKEKGDIPEGYSVSREKKERFSLILESASTNQTSMYLCASSWGDTNNEQFFGPGTRLTVL.

The chain links TRBV29-1 to TRBJ1-2; tentative D call: TRBD1 (6 bases). Germline CDR1 and CDR2: SQVTM and ANQGSEA. Trimming pared 4 bases from V and 8 bases from J, leaving 17 bases between. The CDR3 is 13 residues long. DNA for the CDR3: TGCAGCGTTGTGTGGCAGGGGAGTTGGGGCTACACCTTC. Protein product: CSVVWQGSWGYTF.

The rearrangement joins TRBV28 to TRBJ2-7; unclear D gene. This CDR3 is 13 amino acids long. Trimming took 3 bases from V and 6 from J, leaving 12 bases between them. The germline CDR1 and CDR2 sequences are MDHEN and SYDVKM. The CDR3 nucleotides read TGTGCCAGCAGTTTTCCTTCGATGGGCGAGCAGTACTTC. Translated, it gives CASSFPSMGEQYF.

The chain is built from TRBV12-3 or TRBV12-4 and TRBJ1-4, with TRBD1 as a possible D gene (5 bases). The V and J ends lost 7 bases and 10 bases respectively, with 13 bases between them. The CDR3 runs to 12 residues. Here the CDR3 reads CASTVGQGKLFF. CDR3 DNA: TGTGCCAGCACCGTGGGTCAGGGAAAACTGTTTTTT.

The V gene is TRBV10-3, the J gene TRBJ2-5; TRBD2 might be the D (5 bases). V was shortened by 6 bases and J by 5 bases, with 16 bases between the two germline ends. Germline V gives CDR1 ENHRY, CDR2 SYGVKD. The CDR3 has 14 amino acids. The CDR3 coding sequence is TGTGCCATCAGAACCGGGAATCTGGGGGAGACCCAGTACTTC. Amino acid sequence: CAIRTGNLGETQYF.

The CDR3 reads CSVEKGGGEQYF. In nucleotides, the CDR3 is TGCAGCGTTGAAAAGGGGGGGGGCGAGCAGTACTTC. V gene TRBV29-1 combines with J gene TRBJ2-7, with a tentative D call TRBD2 (7 bases). CDR3 size: 12 residues. The germline V and J ends were trimmed by 2 bases and 6 bases, with 11 bases remaining between them. Germline V gene lookup returns CDR1 SQVTM and CDR2 ANQGSEA.

V gene TRBV7-2 combines with J gene TRBJ2-1; 11 bases map to TRBD2. The V and J ends lost 3 bases and 6 bases, in that order; junction bases with no gene match: 7. Per the germline V gene, CDR1 is SGHTA and CDR2 is FQGNSA. The CDR3 covers 16 residues. CDR3 nucleotide sequence: TGTGCCAGCAGCTTCCATAGCGGGAGGGAAACCAATGAGCAGTTCTTC. Translation gives CASSFHSGRETNEQFF. Combining the CDR3 with reference TRBV7-2 and TRBJ2-1 gives the whole variable domain GAGVSQSPSNKVTEKGKDVELRCDPISGHTALYWYRQSLGQGLEFLIYFQGNSAPDKSGLPSDRFSAERTGGSVSTLTIQRTQQEDSAVYLCASSFHSGRETNEQFFGPGTRLTVL.

V and J are TRBV10-3 and TRBJ2-1, with 9 bases that match TRBD2. CDR3 length equals 13 residues. Trimming removed 10 bases from V and 5 bases from J; junction bases left unmatched: 6. Germline CDR1 is ENHRY and CDR2 is SYGVKD. CDR3 nucleotide sequence: TGTGCCACCAGGGGACTAGCAGACAATGAGCAGTTCTTC. It encodes CATRGLADNEQFF.

V gene TRBV3-1 (or the pseudogene TRBV3-2) combines with J gene TRBJ2-7, with 7 positions matching TRBD1. Germline V gene data show CDR1 as LGHDT and CDR2 as YNNKEL (reference sequence). V trimming: 0 bases; J trimming: 3 bases; junction bases outside the gene matches: 8. This CDR3 comprises 16 residues. The CDR3 region has the DNA TGTGCCAGCAGCCAAGATTACAGGGGAACACACTACGAGCAGTACTTC. It translates to CASSQDYRGTHYEQYF.

This chain uses TRBV27 with TRBJ2-2; TRBD1 agrees at 7 bases. This CDR3 contains 14 residues. Unmatched junction bases numbered 8, after V lost 6 bases and J lost 7 bases. Germline assignment: CDR1 MNHEY and CDR2 SMNVEV (reference sequence). In DNA form, the CDR3 reads TGTGCCAGCAGAACGGGACAGCGAGGCGGGGAGCTGTTTTTT. Protein sequence: CASRTGQRGGELFF.

V usage is TRBV5-1 and J usage is TRBJ1-1, with 7 bases matching TRBD1. V shed 2 bases, J shed 1 base, and the junction held 2 bases outside the gene matches. CDR1 and CDR2 (germline): SGHRS, YFSETQ. The CDR3 sequence is 14 residues long. For the CDR3, the DNA is TGCGCCAGCAGCTTTCAGGGGGGGAACACTGAAGCTTTCTTT. Protein product: CASSFQGGNTEAFF.

The chain employs TRBV6-5 and TRBJ2-1, with D perhaps TRBD1 (5 bases). The CDR3 consists of 15 residues. V was trimmed by 0 bases and J by 3 bases, leaving 9 bases between them. From germline, CDR1 is MNHEY and CDR2 SVGAGI. CDR3 amino acids: CASSYSIDSYNEQFF. The CDR3 nucleotides are TGTGCCAGCAGTTACTCTATCGACAGCTACAATGAGCAGTTCTTC.

The chain is built from TRBV7-2 and TRBJ2-1, with 10 bases fitting TRBD2. With 2 bases clipped from V and 0 bases from J, the junction kept 7 bases outside the gene matches. Germline lookup yields CDR1 SGHTA and CDR2 FQGNSA. The CDR3 is 18 residues long. CDR3 amino acids: CASSLRAGGPGSYNEQFF. CDR3 sequence (DNA): TGTGCCAGCAGCTTAAGAGCGGGAGGGCCTGGCTCCTACAATGAGCAGTTCTTC.

The rearrangement links TRBV6-1 to TRBJ2-1; TRBD2 aligns across 8 bases. Trimming cost V 1 base and J 8 bases; bases outside gene matches: 13. Germline V gives CDR1 MNHNS, CDR2 SASEGT. This CDR3 comprises 17 residues. CDR3 sequence: CASSEEDRTSFDDEQFF. DNA of the CDR3: TGTGCCAGCAGTGAAGAGGACCGGACTAGCTTTGACGATGAGCAGTTCTTC.

This clone appeared a few times. CDR3 DNA sequence: TGTGCCAGCAGCCACAGTCTTCTGGCTGAAGCTTTCTTT. Translated, it gives CASSHSLLAEAFF. V and J are TRBV3-1 (or the pseudogene TRBV3-2) and TRBJ1-1; D ambiguous. The CDR3 is 13 residues long. Trimming cost V 3 bases and J 6 bases, with 11 bases left between them. The germline gives CDR1 LGHDT, CDR2 YNNKEL (reference sequence).

There are a few counts of this clone. The rearrangement uses TRBV5-1 and TRBJ2-5; no firm D call. CDR3 size: 15 residues. The germline CDR1 and CDR2 sequences are SGHRS and YFSETQ. V was clipped by 0 bases and J by 1 base, with 10 bases between them. The DNA of the CDR3 is TGCGCCAGCAGCTTGGATCCCAGGCCCCAAGAGACCCAGTACTTC. It codes for CASSLDPRPQETQYF. Filled out from reference TRBV5-1 and TRBJ2-5, the complete variable domain reads KAGVTQTPRYLIKTRGQQVTLSCSPISGHRSVSWYQQTPGQGLQFLFEYFSETQRNKGNFPGRFSGRQFSNSRSEMNVSTLELGDSALYLCASSLDPRPQETQYFGPGTRLLVL.